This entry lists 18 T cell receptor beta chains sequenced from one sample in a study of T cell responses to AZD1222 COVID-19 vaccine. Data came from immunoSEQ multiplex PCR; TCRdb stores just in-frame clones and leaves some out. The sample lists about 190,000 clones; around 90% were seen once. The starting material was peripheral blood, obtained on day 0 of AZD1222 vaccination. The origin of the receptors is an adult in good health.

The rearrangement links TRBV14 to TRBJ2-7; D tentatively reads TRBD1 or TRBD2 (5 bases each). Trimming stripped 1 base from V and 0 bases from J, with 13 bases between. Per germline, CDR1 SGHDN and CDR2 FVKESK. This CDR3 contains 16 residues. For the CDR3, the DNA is TGTGCCAGCAGCCAAGTTGCTGGGACGGGCTCCTACGAGCAGTACTTC. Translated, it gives CASSQVAGTGSYEQYF.

The CDR3 loop is CASSEGIAGGPIPYEQYF. CDR3 in DNA: TGTGCCAGCAGTGAGGGTATAGCGGGAGGGCCAATCCCCTACGAGCAGTACTTC. The chain is built from TRBV6-1 and TRBJ2-7; TRBD2 matches at 11 bases. From germline, CDR1 is MNHNS and CDR2 SASEGT. This CDR3 has 18 amino acids. V gave up 3 bases and J gave up 2 bases; unmatched junction bases: 12.

In DNA form, the CDR3 reads TGTGCCAGCAGCTTCGGCAGTTATTCCGCCGGTGGAAAACTGTTTTTT. It specifies CASSFGSYSAGGKLFF. The chain combines TRBV7-2 with TRBJ1-4; D is ambiguous. The CDR3 is 16 residues long. Trimming cost V 3 bases and J 10 bases, with 21 bases left between them. Looked up from germline, CDR1 is SGHTA and CDR2 is FQGNSA. Complete variable domain (other parts from reference TRBV7-2 and TRBJ1-4): GAGVSQSPSNKVTEKGKDVELRCDPISGHTALYWYRQSLGQGLEFLIYFQGNSAPDKSGLPSDRFSAERTGGSVSTLTIQRTQQEDSAVYLCASSFGSYSAGGKLFFGSGTQLSVL.

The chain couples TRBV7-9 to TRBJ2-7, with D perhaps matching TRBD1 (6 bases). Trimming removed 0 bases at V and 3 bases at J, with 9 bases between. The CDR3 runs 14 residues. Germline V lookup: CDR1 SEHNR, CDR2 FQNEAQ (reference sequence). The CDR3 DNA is TGTGCCAGCAGCTTAGCCTTACAGGGCTACGAGCAGTACTTC. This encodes CASSLALQGYEQYF.

This CDR3 reads CASSDGTGGQDQPQHF. Written as DNA, the CDR3 is TGCGCCAGCAGTGACGGGACAGGGGGGCAAGATCAGCCCCAGCATTTT. The rearrangement uses TRBV10-2 and TRBJ1-5; 11 bases agree with TRBD1. Germline CDR1 is WSHSY and CDR2 is SAAADI. Unmatched junction bases numbered 6, after V lost 3 bases and J lost 5 bases. CDR3 length equals 16 residues.

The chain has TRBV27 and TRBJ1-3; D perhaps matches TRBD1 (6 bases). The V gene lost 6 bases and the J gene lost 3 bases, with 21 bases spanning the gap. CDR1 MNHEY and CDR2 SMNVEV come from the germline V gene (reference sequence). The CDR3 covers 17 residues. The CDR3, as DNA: TGTGCCAGCAGAATCACCGGCGGGGGGGCGAGTGGAAACACCATATATTTT. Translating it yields CASRITGGGASGNTIYF.

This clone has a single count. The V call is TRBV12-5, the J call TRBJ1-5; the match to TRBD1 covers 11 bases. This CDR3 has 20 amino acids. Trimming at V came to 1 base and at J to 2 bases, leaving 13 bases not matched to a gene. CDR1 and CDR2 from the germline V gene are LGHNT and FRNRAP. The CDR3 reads CASGLAAAGQGAWRNQPQHF. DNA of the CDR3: TGTGCTAGTGGTTTGGCAGCCGCCGGACAGGGGGCTTGGCGCAATCAGCCCCAGCATTTT.

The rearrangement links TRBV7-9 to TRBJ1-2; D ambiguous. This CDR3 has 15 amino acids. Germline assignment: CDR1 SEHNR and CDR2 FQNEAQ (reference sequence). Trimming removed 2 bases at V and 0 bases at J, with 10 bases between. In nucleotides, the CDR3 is TGTGCCAGCAGCTTACTAGCAGGAACTAACTATGGCTACACCTTC. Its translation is CASSLLAGTNYGYTF.

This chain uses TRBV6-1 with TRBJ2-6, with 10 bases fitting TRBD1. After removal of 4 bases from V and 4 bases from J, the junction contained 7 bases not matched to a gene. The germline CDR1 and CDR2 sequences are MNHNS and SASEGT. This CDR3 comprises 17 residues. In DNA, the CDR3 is TGTGCCAGCAGTGGTCCCGGGACAGGGGCCGGGGCCAACGTCCTGACTTTC. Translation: CASSGPGTGAGANVLTF.

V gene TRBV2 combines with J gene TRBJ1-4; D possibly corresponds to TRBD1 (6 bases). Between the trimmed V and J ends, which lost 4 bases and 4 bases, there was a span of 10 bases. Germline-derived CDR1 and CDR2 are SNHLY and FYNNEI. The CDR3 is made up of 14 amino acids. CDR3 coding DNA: TGTGCCAGCAGTGCGGGGGCCCTTAATGAAAAACTGTTTTTT. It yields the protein CASSAGALNEKLFF.

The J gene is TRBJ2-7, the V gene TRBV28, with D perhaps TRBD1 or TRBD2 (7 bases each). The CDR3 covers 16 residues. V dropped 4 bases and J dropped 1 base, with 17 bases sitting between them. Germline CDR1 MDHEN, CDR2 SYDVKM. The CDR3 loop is CASSWGGGTESYEQYF. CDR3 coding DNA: TGTGCCAGCAGTTGGGGGGGTGGGACAGAGTCCTACGAGCAGTACTTC.

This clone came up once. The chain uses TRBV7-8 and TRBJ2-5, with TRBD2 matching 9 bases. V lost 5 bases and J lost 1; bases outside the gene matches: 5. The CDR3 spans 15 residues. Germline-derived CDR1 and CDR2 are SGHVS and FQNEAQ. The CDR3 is CASSPGLAFQETQYF. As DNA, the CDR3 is TGTGCCAGCAGCCCGGGACTAGCATTCCAAGAGACCCAGTACTTC.

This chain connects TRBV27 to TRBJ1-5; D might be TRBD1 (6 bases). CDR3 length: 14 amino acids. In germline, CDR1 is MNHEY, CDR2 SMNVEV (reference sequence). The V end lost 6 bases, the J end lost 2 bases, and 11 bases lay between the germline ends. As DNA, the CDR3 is TGTGCCAGCAGGATCTCAGGGGGCAATCAGCCCCAGCATTTT. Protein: CASRISGGNQPQHF.

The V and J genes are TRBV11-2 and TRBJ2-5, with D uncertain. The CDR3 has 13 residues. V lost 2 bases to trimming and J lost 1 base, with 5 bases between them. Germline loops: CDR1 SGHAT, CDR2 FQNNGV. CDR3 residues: CASSLQAQETQYF. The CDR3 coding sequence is TGTGCCAGCAGCTTACAGGCCCAAGAGACCCAGTACTTC. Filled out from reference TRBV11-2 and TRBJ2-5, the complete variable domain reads EAGVAQSPRYKIIEKRQSVAFWCNPISGHATLYWYQQILGQGPKLLIQFQNNGVVDDSQLPKDRFSAERLKGVDSTLKIQPAKLEDSAVYLCASSLQAQETQYFGPGTRLLVL.

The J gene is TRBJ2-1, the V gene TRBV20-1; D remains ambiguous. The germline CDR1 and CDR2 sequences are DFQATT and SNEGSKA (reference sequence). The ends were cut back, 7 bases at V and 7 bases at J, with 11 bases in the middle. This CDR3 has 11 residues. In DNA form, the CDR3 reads TGCAGTGTTTCAGTCGGGAATGAGCAGTTCTTC. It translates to CSVSVGNEQFF.

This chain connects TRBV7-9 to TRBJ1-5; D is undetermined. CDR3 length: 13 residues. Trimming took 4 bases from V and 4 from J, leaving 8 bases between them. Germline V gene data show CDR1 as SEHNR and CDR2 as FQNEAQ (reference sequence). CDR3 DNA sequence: TGTGCCAGCAGCTCCGCCGGTAATCAGCCCCAGCATTTT. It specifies CASSSAGNQPQHF.

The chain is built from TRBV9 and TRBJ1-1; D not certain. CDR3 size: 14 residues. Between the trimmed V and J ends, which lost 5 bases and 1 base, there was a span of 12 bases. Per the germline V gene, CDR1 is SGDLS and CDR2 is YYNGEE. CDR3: CASSLAQRNTEAFF. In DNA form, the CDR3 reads TGTGCCAGCAGTTTAGCACAACGGAACACTGAAGCTTTCTTT. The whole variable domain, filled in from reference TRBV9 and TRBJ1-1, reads DSGVTQTPKHLITATGQRVTLRCSPRSGDLSVYWYQQSLDQGLQFLIQYYNGEERAKGNILERFSAQQFPDLHSELNLSSLELGDSALYFCASSLAQRNTEAFFGQGTRLTVV.

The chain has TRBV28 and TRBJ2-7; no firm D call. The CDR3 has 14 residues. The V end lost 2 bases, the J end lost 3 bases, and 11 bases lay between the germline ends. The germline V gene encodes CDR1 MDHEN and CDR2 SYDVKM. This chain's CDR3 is CASSLGDGDYEQYF. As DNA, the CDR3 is TGTGCCAGCAGTTTAGGGGATGGGGACTACGAGCAGTACTTC.